The source of this T cell receptor beta chain is a study of CD8 T cells in ankylosing spondylitis. This clonotype was seen ten or more times. CDR1 DFQATT and CDR2 SNEGSKA come from the germline V gene (reference sequence). The CDR3 covers 13 residues. Trimming took 1 base from V and 2 from J, leaving 8 bases between them. MiXCR, applied by TCRdb to the 5' RACE reads, yields one record per CDR3 protein. In the table there are roughly 91,000 distinct CDR3 sequences, 8% to 10% of which are singletons. This TCR was recovered from a male donor with ankylosing spondylitis or in good health (not recorded which). Sequencing input: blood, either unsorted or a sorted T cell fraction (not recorded which). This rearrangement joins TRBV20-1 to TRBJ1-2, with D perhaps TRBD1 (5 bases). The CDR3 reads CSARGQLNYGYTF. In DNA form, the CDR3 reads TGCAGTGCTAGAGGACAGCTGAACTATGGCTACACCTTC.